One and the same sample provided the 27 T cell receptor beta chains below, sequenced in a study of control samples from healthy donors and cancer patients. Clones were read by immunoSEQ multiplex PCR, and TCRdb kept only the in-frame ones, dropping some. Here the sample spans about 89,000 clones, more than 75% being singletons. Input material: blood. The receptors originated from a man younger than 40 in good health.

This chain links TRBV5-1 with TRBJ1-6; 9 bases map to TRBD1. V lost 4 bases, J lost 9 bases, and 5 bases stayed unmatched. The CDR3 sequence is 14 residues long. In germline, CDR1 is SGHRS, CDR2 YFSETQ. The CDR3 here is CASSLGTGTSPLHF. As DNA, the CDR3 is TGCGCCAGCAGCCTCGGGACAGGGACTTCACCCCTCCACTTT.

The chain recombines TRBV11-2 with TRBJ2-3; 8 positions agree with TRBD2. The CDR3 is made up of 16 amino acids. The V segment lost 8 bases and the J segment 8 bases; nucleotides outside the gene matches: 18. The germline gives CDR1 SGHAT, CDR2 FQNNGV. In nucleotides, the CDR3 is TGTGCCAGCCGCCCGGGAGGGGGGCGGACCCACGGTACGCAGTATTTT. As protein: CASRPGGGRTHGTQYF.

The rearrangement links TRBV5-6 to TRBJ1-6; D might be TRBD1 (5 bases). Trimming removed 1 base at V and 3 bases at J, with 8 bases between. The CDR3 runs 15 residues. From germline, CDR1 is SGHDT and CDR2 YYEEEE. The CDR3 sequence: CASSLQGYYNSPLHF. Written as DNA, the CDR3 is TGTGCCAGCAGCTTGCAGGGATACTATAATTCACCCCTCCACTTT.

The rearrangement joins TRBV5-1 to TRBJ1-4, with 8 bases that match TRBD1. Germline V gives CDR1 SGHRS, CDR2 YFSETQ. Trimming at V came to 4 bases and at J to 3 bases, leaving 5 bases not matched to a gene. CDR3 length equals 15 residues. DNA of the CDR3: TGCGCCAGCAGCGAAGGACAGGGTCCTAATGAAAAACTGTTTTTT. Translation gives CASSEGQGPNEKLFF.

The chain is built from TRBV7-2 and TRBJ2-5; D is unclear. V dropped 5 bases and J dropped 5 bases, with 6 bases sitting between them. The germline gives CDR1 SGHTA, CDR2 FQGNSA. CDR3 size: 11 residues. The CDR3 loop is CASSPSETQYF. For the CDR3, the DNA is TGTGCCAGCAGCCCCTCGGAGACCCAGTACTTC.

The V call is TRBV20-1, the J call TRBJ2-3, with TRBD2 matching over 9 bases. Trimming cost V 3 bases and J 12 bases; bases outside gene matches: 13. Looked up from germline, CDR1 is DFQATT and CDR2 is SNEGSKA (reference sequence). The CDR3 extends over 14 amino acids. DNA of the CDR3: TGCAGTGCTAGTCCAGGTAGCGGGGGCCAGAGCCAGTATTTT. It translates to CSASPGSGGQSQYF.

This sequence joins TRBV4-1 and TRBJ1-5; tentatively, D is TRBD1 (5 bases). This CDR3 region has 14 residues. V was pared by 2 bases and J by 9 bases, with 14 bases between. The germline CDR1 and CDR2 sequences are MGHRA and YSYEKL. The CDR3 DNA sequence: TGCGCCAGCAGCCAAAGCAGGGCGGGTCTGCCCCAGCATTTT. Translation: CASSQSRAGLPQHF.

CDR3: CASTFSGGALNTQYF. The CDR3 nucleotides are TGTGCCAGCACCTTTAGCGGGGGGGCCCTGAATACGCAGTATTTT. V is TRBV18 and J is TRBJ2-3; 11 bases line up with TRBD2. The J segment lost 7 bases and the V segment lost 8 bases, leaving 11 bases of the junction unmatched. The CDR3 extends over 15 amino acids. Germline CDR1 KGHSH, CDR2 LQKENI. The whole variable domain, filled in from reference TRBV18 and TRBJ2-3, reads NAGVMQNPRHLVRRRGQEARLRCSPMKGHSHVYWYRQLPEEGLKFMVYLQKENIIDESGMPKERFSAEFPKEGPSILRIQQVVRGDSAAYFCASTFSGGALNTQYFGPGTRLTVL.

The chain joins TRBV11-2 to TRBJ1-2; D not certain. V lost 5 bases and J lost 4, with 29 bases in between. The CDR3 is 19 residues long. Germline loops: CDR1 SGHAT, CDR2 FQNNGV. The CDR3 DNA is TGTGCCAGCAGCCCTCGGGTGGTGGGCAGCCCTAGCGGGTTCTATGGCTACACCTTC. Protein product: CASSPRVVGSPSGFYGYTF. The variable domain in full, with the rest retrieved from reference TRBV11-2 and TRBJ1-2, is EAGVAQSPRYKIIEKRQSVAFWCNPISGHATLYWYQQILGQGPKLLIQFQNNGVVDDSQLPKDRFSAERLKGVDSTLKIQPAKLEDSAVYLCASSPRVVGSPSGFYGYTFGSGTRLTVV.

The chain carries TRBV5-6 and TRBJ2-6; D possibly corresponds to TRBD1 (6 bases). Deletions cut 1 base from V and 0 bases from J, with 14 bases between. The germline gives CDR1 SGHDT, CDR2 YYEEEE. The CDR3 length is 18 residues. The CDR3 is CASSLYRAPRSGANVLTF. The CDR3 DNA reads TGTGCCAGCAGCTTGTACAGGGCTCCCCGCTCTGGGGCCAACGTCCTGACTTTC.

The chain has TRBV7-2 and TRBJ2-3, with 8 bases that match TRBD1. Looked up from germline, CDR1 is SGHTA and CDR2 is FQGNSA. The CDR3 is 16 amino acids. V trimming: 4 bases; J trimming: 5 bases; junction bases outside the gene matches: 11. CDR3 in amino acids: CASSSRKGTGRDTQYF. CDR3 coding DNA: TGTGCCAGCAGCTCCCGAAAAGGGACAGGAAGAGATACGCAGTATTTT. Full variable domain (missing parts from reference TRBV7-2 and TRBJ2-3): GAGVSQSPSNKVTEKGKDVELRCDPISGHTALYWYRQSLGQGLEFLIYFQGNSAPDKSGLPSDRFSAERTGGSVSTLTIQRTQQEDSAVYLCASSSRKGTGRDTQYFGPGTRLTVL.

This rearrangement joins TRBV2 to TRBJ1-2; perhaps TRBD1 as D (6 bases). CDR3 size: 13 residues. Germline CDR1 and CDR2: SNHLY and FYNNEI. Trimming took off 6 bases at V and 4 bases at J, with 12 bases between the two ends. CDR3 protein: CASSVTGGYGYTF. The CDR3 region has the DNA TGTGCCAGCAGCGTGACAGGTGGCTATGGCTACACCTTC.

The chain is built from TRBV7-9 and TRBJ1-5, with D unresolved. CDR1 SEHNR and CDR2 FQNEAQ come from the germline V gene (reference sequence). V lost 1 base and J 5 bases, leaving 9 bases between the germline ends. CDR3 length: 14 amino acids. The chain's CDR3 is CASSLGMGYQPQHF. CDR3 sequence (DNA): TGTGCCAGCAGCTTAGGAATGGGATATCAGCCCCAGCATTTT.

The J gene is TRBJ2-5, the V gene TRBV19; D call uncertain. Looked up from germline, CDR1 is LNHDA and CDR2 is SQIVND (reference sequence). The CDR3 contains 16 residues. The ends were cut back, 6 bases at V and 2 bases at J, with 19 bases in the middle. The CDR3 region is CASSEVRSTAQETQYF. DNA for the CDR3: TGTGCCAGTAGCGAAGTTCGGTCTACAGCTCAAGAGACCCAGTACTTC.

This clone has more than one count but fewer than ten. The chain recombines TRBV19 with TRBJ2-7; no clear D gene. The germline CDR1 and CDR2 sequences are LNHDA and SQIVND (reference sequence). The CDR3 has 13 residues. Between the trimmed V and J ends, which lost 4 bases and 1 base, there was a span of 8 bases. The chain's CDR3 is CASSRAGSYEQYF. As DNA, the CDR3 is TGTGCCAGTAGTAGGGCAGGATCCTACGAGCAGTACTTC.

This chain joins TRBV10-3 and TRBJ1-1, with TRBD1 matching 7 bases. Per the germline V gene, CDR1 is ENHRY and CDR2 is SYGVKD. The CDR3 is made up of 13 amino acids. V lost 5 bases and J lost 11; bases outside the gene matches: 11. The CDR3 region is CAISQKQGLDAFF. The CDR3, as DNA: TGTGCCATCAGTCAAAAACAGGGGTTGGATGCTTTCTTT.

CDR3 sequence reads: CASSELRSTEAFF. CDR3 DNA sequence: TGTGCCAGCAGTGAACTGAGGAGCACTGAAGCTTTCTTT. This chain links TRBV6-1 with TRBJ1-1; D is uncertain. There are 13 residues in the CDR3. Germline V gene lookup returns CDR1 MNHNS and CDR2 SASEGT. V was clipped by 2 bases and J by 4 bases, with 8 bases between them.

The chain links TRBV6-5 to TRBJ2-5; D is uncertain. This CDR3 is 14 amino acids long. CDR1 is MNHEY and CDR2 is SVGAGI in the germline V gene. The V and J ends lost 4 bases and 0 bases respectively, with 9 bases between them. CDR3 sequence (DNA): TGTGCCAGCAGTTTGACACCGTACCAAGAGACCCAGTACTTC. Translated, it gives CASSLTPYQETQYF.

This chain connects TRBV6-5 to TRBJ1-2, with D perhaps TRBD1 (5 bases). Germline lookup yields CDR1 MNHEY and CDR2 SVGAGI. The V end lost 7 bases, the J end lost 4 bases, and 13 bases lay between the germline ends. The CDR3 totals 13 residues. This CDR3 reads CASTKGRPYGYTF. The CDR3 DNA sequence: TGTGCCAGCACCAAGGGACGGCCCTATGGCTACACCTTC.

The chain combines TRBV2 with TRBJ1-1; possible D gene TRBD1, 5 bases. CDR3 length: 13 residues. CDR1 is SNHLY, CDR2 FYNNEI, per germline. V was clipped by 5 bases and J by 3 bases, with 10 bases between them. CDR3 in DNA: TGTGCCAGCAGTCGGGGACCCGACACTGAAGCTTTCTTT. Translating it yields CASSRGPDTEAFF.

The chain uses TRBV27 and TRBJ1-2; tentatively, D is TRBD1 (6 bases). The CDR3 length is 15 residues. Germline-derived CDR1 and CDR2 are MNHEY and SMNVEV (reference sequence). Trimming removed 5 bases from V and 4 bases from J, with 17 bases in between. CDR3 bases: TGTGCCAGCAGTCCAGACAGGTTTTTGGGCTATGGCTACACCTTC. Its translation is CASSPDRFLGYGYTF.

The gene calls are TRBV6-4 and TRBJ1-6; 8 bases line up with TRBD1. V shed 10 bases and J 10 bases; nucleotides not matched to a gene: 9. Germline V gene data show CDR1 as MRHNA and CDR2 as SNTAGT. This CDR3 has 13 residues. The DNA for the CDR3 is TGTGCCACCCGGCAGGGGGCGGGATCACCCCTCCACTTT. This codes for CATRQGAGSPLHF.

This rearrangement joins TRBV30 to TRBJ2-3; 11 nucleotides align to TRBD2. The germline gives CDR1 GTSNPN, CDR2 SVGIG (reference sequence). There are 15 residues in the CDR3. With V trimmed by 4 bases and J by 7 bases, 10 bases remained unmatched. DNA of the CDR3: TGTGCCTGGACCTACCAACTAGCGGGGGCAAATACGCAGTATTTT. Translated, it gives CAWTYQLAGANTQYF.

This clone occurred a few times. The chain has TRBV6-4 and TRBJ1-1, with 8 bases lining up with TRBD1. Per germline, CDR1 MRHNA and CDR2 SNTAGT. V shed 9 bases and J 2 bases; nucleotides not matched to a gene: 5. The CDR3 has 13 residues. CDR3 sequence reads: CARLTGVNTEAFF. Here the CDR3 DNA reads TGTGCCAGACTGACAGGGGTTAACACTGAAGCTTTCTTT.

The V call is TRBV3-1 (or the pseudogene TRBV3-2), the J call TRBJ1-1; D not resolved. This CDR3 comprises 13 residues. The germline gives CDR1 LGHDT, CDR2 YNNKEL (reference sequence). V shed 1 base and J shed 4 bases, with 7 bases lying between them. In DNA form, the CDR3 reads TGTGCCAGCAGCCAAGTGGCGGGCACTGAAGCTTTCTTT. Encoded protein: CASSQVAGTEAFF.

V and J are TRBV19 and TRBJ1-2; D is unresolved. There are 12 residues in the CDR3. Germline V lookup: CDR1 LNHDA, CDR2 SQIVND (reference sequence). The V end lost 4 bases, the J end lost 8 bases, and 11 bases lay between the germline ends. CDR3 sequence: CASSNPPGGYTF. DNA of the CDR3: TGTGCCAGTAGTAACCCTCCGGGGGGCTACACCTTC.

This sequence joins TRBV6-1 and TRBJ2-3; TRBD1 aligns across 8 bases. The CDR3 runs 18 residues. Trimming removed 0 bases from V and 1 base from J; junction bases left unmatched: 9. Germline assignment: CDR1 MNHNS and CDR2 SASEGT. The CDR3 nucleotides read TGTGCCAGCAGTGAAGCGCTTTGGCAGGGGGCCGGCACAGATACGCAGTATTTT. Its protein product is CASSEALWQGAGTDTQYF.